This T cell receptor (delta chain) appears in the sequencing data of a study of gamma-delta chains in newborns, infants, children. Overall study context: Microbial exposure reportedly drives polyclonal innate γδ T cell expansion after birth.

This clone was seen more than once but under ten times. The germline gives CDR1 TSWWSYY, CDR2 QGS. The CDR3 has 16 residues. TCRdb reanalyzed the reads using CATT. The data contain around 12,000 delta-chain clones, around 3% of them singletons. This sequence originates from a child who was a newborn, infant or young child, either healthy, febrile or measles-vaccinated (not recorded which). The specimen sequenced was blood. No J gene call was made, and the V gene is TRDV1; the listed D gene, TRDD3, was not tested against the DNA. CDR3 nucleotide sequence: TGTGCTCTTGGGGAGAAACTGGCGGGGACCCCCCTTGGCCTCATCTTT. It specifies CALGEKLAGTPLGLIF.